This T cell receptor beta chain is from a study of sequential checkpoint blockade in melanoma. The sample's treatment: randomized to nivolumab then ipilimumab (arm A) or the reverse (arm B). Sequenced by immunoSEQ multiplex PCR; TCRdb stores in-frame clones only, minus some. The sample contains 35,000 to 40,000 clones, 86% of which appear only once. The sample here was CD8+ T cells sorted from blood (inferred from file names), taken from a patient given nivolumab and ipilimumab in sequence. The receptor comes from a human donor with melanoma.

CDR3 in amino acids: CASSPIGGKDEQFF. CDR3 coding DNA: TGCGCCAGCAGCCCTATCGGGGGAAAGGATGAGCAGTTCTTC. The chain recombines TRBV4-1 with TRBJ2-1, with D perhaps matching TRBD2 (6 bases). Germline V CDR1 and CDR2: MGHRA, YSYEKL. CDR3 length: 14 residues. V was cut by 4 bases and J by 8 bases, with 15 bases left in between.